Shown below are 13 T cell receptor beta chains from a single sample sequenced in a study of radiation and T cells in renal cell carcinoma. Time point specified: baseline pretreatment blood. The treatment was: 15 Gy SBRT to primary tumor, nephrectomy 4 weeks later. TCRdb's table, derived via immunoSEQ multiplex PCR, lists solely in-frame clones and lacks some. The sample includes 110,000 to 150,000 clones, roughly 84% of them seen just once. The sequences come from blood, collected from a patient whose treatment included radiotherapy and nephrectomy. Every receptor here comes from a woman in her fifties or sixties with renal cell carcinoma.

The chain carries TRBV7-2 and TRBJ2-7; 8 bases agree with TRBD1. V lost 6 bases and J lost 0; bases outside the gene matches: 7. The CDR3 totals 15 residues. Germline V gene data show CDR1 as SGHTA and CDR2 as FQGNSA. CDR3 coding DNA: TGTGCCAGCAGTTCGACAGGGGTGAGCTCCTACGAGCAGTACTTC. Encoded protein: CASSSTGVSSYEQYF.

J is TRBJ1-2 and V is TRBV7-9; D perhaps matches TRBD1 (6 bases). V was pared by 5 bases and J by 5 bases, with 27 bases between. The CDR3 runs 18 residues. Per germline, CDR1 SEHNR and CDR2 FQNEAQ (reference sequence). The CDR3 loop is CASSLPGYRVLALYGYTF. DNA for the CDR3: TGTGCCAGCAGCCTCCCAGGGTACAGGGTCCTTGCCCTTTATGGCTACACCTTC.

V gene TRBV6-4 combines with J gene TRBJ2-6, with D possibly matching TRBD1 (6 bases). The V and J ends lost 2 bases and 0 bases respectively, with 11 bases between them. This CDR3 spans 17 amino acids. Germline-derived CDR1 and CDR2 are MRHNA and SNTAGT. This CDR3 reads CASSDTGLSSGANVLTF. CDR3 bases: TGTGCCAGCAGTGACACAGGGCTTTCCTCTGGGGCCAACGTCCTGACTTTC.

The rearrangement links TRBV5-4 to TRBJ1-1; D remains unclear. Trimming left V 7 bases short and J 4 bases short, with 11 bases between. Germline V lookup: CDR1 SGHNT, CDR2 YYREEE (reference sequence). The CDR3 is 12 residues long. Written as DNA, the CDR3 is TGTGCCAGCGGTTCCCCGAGCACTGAAGCTTTCTTT. Encoded protein: CASGSPSTEAFF. Full variable domain (remainder filled in from reference TRBV5-4 and TRBJ1-1): ETGVTQSPTHLIKTRGQQVTLRCSSQSGHNTVSWYQQALGQGPQFIFQYYREEENGRGNFPPRFSGLQFPNYSSELNVNALELDDSALYLCASGSPSTEAFFGQGTRLTVV.

The CDR3 DNA follows: TGCAGCGCGATTCACCCGAACTATGGCTACACCTTC. Translation gives CSAIHPNYGYTF. The chain couples TRBV29-1 to TRBJ1-2; no definite D call. The V end lost 7 bases, the J end lost 2 bases, and 11 bases lay between the germline ends. CDR1 and CDR2 (germline): SQVTM, ANQGSEA. The CDR3 extends over 12 amino acids.

The chain has TRBV18 and TRBJ2-5; the match to TRBD2 covers 8 bases. Germline lookup yields CDR1 KGHSH and CDR2 LQKENI. Unmatched junction bases numbered 4, after V lost 6 bases and J lost 4 bases. The CDR3 is 13 residues long. CDR3 protein: CASSYGLAETQYF. The CDR3 DNA reads TGTGCCAGCTCTTACGGACTAGCAGAGACCCAGTACTTC.

The rearrangement links TRBV4-3 to TRBJ2-3, with 8 positions matching TRBD2. From germline, CDR1 is LGHNA and CDR2 YSLEER. The CDR3 consists of 16 residues. Trimming at V came to 0 bases and at J to 2 bases, leaving 4 bases not matched to a gene. CDR3 nucleotide sequence: TGCGCCAGCAGCCAAGAATACGGGGGGGCCACAGATACGCAGTATTTT. Its protein product is CASSQEYGGATDTQYF.

The V gene is TRBV15, the J gene TRBJ1-2, with TRBD1 matching over 8 bases. Germline CDR1 reads LNHNV; CDR2 reads YYDKDF (reference sequence). The V segment lost 5 bases and the J segment 1 base; nucleotides outside the gene matches: 9. The CDR3 covers 16 residues. The CDR3 sequence: CATSYGQGPFNYGYTF. The CDR3 DNA sequence: TGTGCCACCAGCTATGGACAGGGCCCTTTTAACTATGGCTACACCTTC.

V and J are TRBV29-1 and TRBJ1-1; 7 nucleotides align to TRBD1. This CDR3 comprises 15 residues. Germline V gene lookup returns CDR1 SQVTM and CDR2 ANQGSEA. V was clipped by 5 bases and J by 4 bases; unmatched bases: 13. The DNA for the CDR3 is TGCAGCGTTCTGACCGGACAGGCGGGAAGCACTGAAGCTTTCTTT. Translated: CSVLTGQAGSTEAFF.

The chain combines TRBV5-6 with TRBJ2-7; D is unclear. V was trimmed by 3 bases and J by 4 bases, leaving 14 bases between them. The CDR3 is made up of 14 amino acids. CDR1 SGHDT and CDR2 YYEEEE come from the germline V gene. CDR3 residues: CASSYRGGGYEQYF. CDR3 nucleotides: TGTGCCAGCAGCTACAGAGGCGGCGGTTACGAGCAGTACTTC.

The chain links TRBV5-1 to TRBJ1-2, with a weak D call TRBD1 (5 bases). CDR1 is SGHRS, CDR2 YFSETQ, per germline. V was trimmed by 0 bases and J by 0 bases, leaving 9 bases between them. CDR3 size: 15 residues. The CDR3 region is CASSLGDSPNYGYTF. The CDR3, as DNA: TGCGCCAGCAGCTTGGGAGACAGTCCTAACTATGGCTACACCTTC.

In its sample, this clone was seen a few times. The chain employs TRBV12-5 and TRBJ1-6; the D gene is possibly TRBD1 (5 bases). V was pared by 3 bases and J by 14 bases, with 17 bases between. CDR3 length: 14 residues. CDR1 is LGHNT, CDR2 FRNRAP, per germline. The CDR3 nucleotides read TGTGCTAGTGGTTTACAGGATGAGCTTGTCGCCCTCCACTTT. As protein: CASGLQDELVALHF.

J is TRBJ1-4 and V is TRBV4-3, with 8 bases identical to TRBD1. Germline V lookup: CDR1 LGHNA, CDR2 YSLEER. This CDR3 is built from 17 residues. The V segment lost 3 bases and the J segment 8 bases; nucleotides outside the gene matches: 14. The CDR3 sequence is CASSHTIRQGSKEKLFF. CDR3 DNA sequence: TGCGCCAGCAGCCATACCATCCGACAGGGGTCGAAGGAAAAACTGTTTTTT.